These 3 T cell receptor beta chains came from one sample sequenced in a study of blood T cell repertoires in COVID-19. Assay: immunoSEQ multiplex PCR; the TCRdb copy retains only in-frame clones and omits some. The data contain more than 95,000 clones, roughly 87% of them singletons. The sequencing input was peripheral blood. The receptors were sampled from a woman aged 80 or older with acute or convalescent COVID-19.

The chain joins TRBV6-1 to TRBJ2-2; 12 bases align to TRBD2. The V segment lost 4 bases and the J segment 0 bases; nucleotides outside the gene matches: 0. The CDR3 spans 16 residues. Germline values: CDR1 MNHNS, CDR2 SASEGT. The CDR3 spells CASSASGGANTGELFF. CDR3 DNA sequence: TGTGCCAGCAGTGCTAGCGGGGGGGCGAACACCGGGGAGCTGTTTTTT.

The chain uses TRBV19 and TRBJ1-2; 7 bases map to TRBD1. CDR1 and CDR2 from the germline V gene are LNHDA and SQIVND (reference sequence). The CDR3 length is 15 residues. J lost 2 bases, V lost 6 bases, and 9 bases had no gene match. CDR3 protein: CASRVTGAQNYGYTF. The CDR3 nucleotides read TGTGCCAGTAGGGTTACAGGGGCCCAAAACTATGGCTACACCTTC.

The sample holds one count of this clone. The chain links TRBV2 to TRBJ2-3, with D tentatively TRBD2 (6 bases). Trimming pared 6 bases from V and 6 bases from J, leaving 16 bases between. This CDR3 has 14 residues. The germline V gene encodes CDR1 SNHLY and CDR2 FYNNEI. CDR3 amino acids: CASRPWTAGDTQYF. The CDR3 region has the DNA TGTGCCAGCAGACCCTGGACGGCGGGGGATACGCAGTATTTT.